A selection of T cell receptor beta chains follows, all from one sample in a study of identical twins. TCRdb independently ran MiXCR on the 5' RACE reads; one entry per CDR3 protein. Found here are 1.5 million to 2 million distinct CDR3 sequences, more than 30% of them singletons; the top ten hold about 0.27%. The sample taken for sequencing was cord blood. The receptors originated from a newborn girl in good health. The CDR3 runs from the conserved cysteine through the conserved F or W. A D gene is named only where the DNA matches it firmly. Where a row states a size, it is once, few, many or the class of an expanded clone; other rows omit it.

CDR3aa: CASSLAVGSIGELFF; CDR3nt: TGTGCCAGCAGCTTAGCGGTCGGCAGTATCGGGGAGCTGTTTTTT; len: 15; j_gene: TRBJ2-2; v_gene: TRBV7-9; d_gene: -; abundance: -
CDR3aa: CASSLGPIGLAGMNEQFF; CDR3nt: TGTGCCAGCAGCTTAGGCCCAATCGGACTAGCGGGAATGAATGAGCAGTTCTTC; len: 18; j_gene: TRBJ2-1; v_gene: TRBV7-2; d_gene: TRBD2; abundance: few
CDR3aa: CAGSLRGDNSPLHF; CDR3nt: TGTGCCGGCTCACTTCGCGGGGATAATTCACCCCTCCACTTT; len: 14; j_gene: TRBJ1-6; v_gene: TRBV18; d_gene: -; abundance: once
CDR3aa: CAISVRSYTDTQYF; CDR3nt: TGTGCCATCAGTGTCAGGAGCTACACAGATACGCAGTATTTT; len: 14; j_gene: TRBJ2-3; v_gene: TRBV10-3; d_gene: -; abundance: many
CDR3aa: CASSPWGQGWEQYF; CDR3nt: TGTGCCAGCAGTCCTTGGGGGCAGGGGTGGGAGCAGTACTTC; len: 14; j_gene: TRBJ2-7; v_gene: TRBV27; d_gene: -; abundance: -
CDR3aa: CASSQGEQGPYNEQFF; CDR3nt: TGCGCCAGCAGCCAAGGGGAACAGGGGCCCTACAATGAGCAGTTCTTC; len: 16; j_gene: TRBJ2-1; v_gene: TRBV4-1; d_gene: TRBD1; abundance: -
CDR3aa: CASSLTDNEQFF; CDR3nt: TGTGCCAGCAGCTTAACGGACAATGAGCAGTTCTTC; len: 12; j_gene: TRBJ2-1; v_gene: TRBV7-9; d_gene: -; abundance: many
CDR3aa: CASSHAWGAYEQYF; CDR3nt: TGTGCCAGCAGCCATGCCTGGGGGGCCTACGAGCAGTACTTC; len: 14; j_gene: TRBJ2-7; v_gene: TRBV3-1; d_gene: -; abundance: -
CDR3aa: CASSWDVYNEQFF; CDR3nt: TGCGCCAGCAGCTGGGACGTCTACAATGAGCAGTTCTTC; len: 13; j_gene: TRBJ2-1; v_gene: TRBV5-1; d_gene: -; abundance: many
CDR3aa: CASREGSSYEQYF; CDR3nt: TGTGCCAGCAGAGAAGGGTCCTCCTACGAGCAGTACTTC; len: 13; j_gene: TRBJ2-7; v_gene: TRBV12-3/TRBV12-4; d_gene: -; abundance: few
CDR3aa: CASSALGGGYGYTF; CDR3nt: TGCGCCAGCAGCGCGCTCGGGGGCGGCTATGGCTACACCTTC; len: 14; j_gene: TRBJ1-2; v_gene: TRBV10-2; d_gene: -; abundance: -
CDR3aa: CASSTLTRFPQETQYF; CDR3nt: TGTGCCAGCAGCACCCTGACACGTTTCCCCCAAGAGACCCAGTACTTC; len: 16; j_gene: TRBJ2-5; v_gene: TRBV11-1; d_gene: -; abundance: few
CDR3aa: CASSSGLAGTPSTDTQYF; CDR3nt: TGTGCCAGCAGCTCGGGACTAGCGGGGACCCCTAGCACAGATACGCAGTATTTT; len: 18; j_gene: TRBJ2-3; v_gene: TRBV7-2; d_gene: TRBD2; abundance: -
CDR3aa: CASSQGLAGGGTLRTDTQYF; CDR3nt: TGTGCCAGCAGCCAAGGACTAGCGGGGGGTGGGACCCTGCGCACAGATACGCAGTATTTT; len: 20; j_gene: TRBJ2-3; v_gene: TRBV4-2; d_gene: TRBD2; abundance: few
CDR3aa: CASNAGSPTDTQYF; CDR3nt: TGTGCCAGCAACGCGGGGTCCCCCACAGATACGCAGTATTTT; len: 14; j_gene: TRBJ2-3; v_gene: TRBV2; d_gene: -; abundance: -
CDR3aa: CASSQDHLTSGTYNEQFF; CDR3nt: TGTGCCAGCAGCCAAGATCACCTGACTAGCGGAACCTACAATGAGCAGTTCTTC; len: 18; j_gene: TRBJ2-1; v_gene: TRBV4-2; d_gene: TRBD2; abundance: few
CDR3aa: CSASERTSQQLTQYF; CDR3nt: TGCAGTGCTAGCGAGAGGACTAGCCAGCAATTGACCCAGTACTTC; len: 15; j_gene: TRBJ2-5; v_gene: TRBV20-1; d_gene: TRBD2; abundance: many
CDR3aa: CASSLAPVYGEQFF; CDR3nt: TGCGCCAGCAGCCTGGCCCCGGTCTACGGTGAGCAGTTCTTC; len: 14; j_gene: TRBJ2-1; v_gene: TRBV4-1; d_gene: -; abundance: -
CDR3aa: CASSQGPGQGPQRSTFF; CDR3nt: TGTGCCAGCAGCCAAGGACCGGGACAGGGGCCCCAAAGATCAACTTTCTTT; len: 17; j_gene: TRBJ1-1; v_gene: TRBV4-2; d_gene: TRBD1; abundance: -
CDR3aa: CASSKTSGWHEQYF; CDR3nt: TGTGCCAGCAGCAAGACTAGCGGGTGGCACGAGCAGTACTTC; len: 14; j_gene: TRBJ2-7; v_gene: TRBV21-1; d_gene: -; abundance: few
CDR3aa: CSARDPTSGKLSYNEQYF; CDR3nt: TGCAGTGCTAGAGACCCGACTAGCGGGAAGTTGTCCTACAATGAGCAGTACTTC; len: 18; j_gene: TRBJ2-7; v_gene: TRBV20-1; d_gene: TRBD2; abundance: -
CDR3aa: CASNPLAVGALSRTFF; CDR3nt: TGTGCCAGCAACCCTCTCGCCGTGGGCGCCCTTTCCCGAACTTTCTTT; len: 16; j_gene: TRBJ1-1; v_gene: TRBV13; d_gene: -; abundance: -
CDR3aa: CASSVAGWQFF; CDR3nt: TGTGCCAGCAGTGTAGCTGGGTGGCAGTTCTTC; len: 11; j_gene: TRBJ2-1; v_gene: TRBV2; d_gene: -; abundance: few
CDR3aa: CASSPENTGGYGYTF; CDR3nt: TGTGCCAGCTCACCTGAAAACACAGGGGGCTATGGCTACACCTTC; len: 15; j_gene: TRBJ1-2; v_gene: TRBV18; d_gene: TRBD1; abundance: -
CDR3aa: CSVGDRFSYNEQFF; CDR3nt: TGCAGCGTCGGTGACAGATTCTCCTACAATGAGCAGTTCTTC; len: 14; j_gene: TRBJ2-1; v_gene: TRBV29-1; d_gene: -; abundance: many
CDR3aa: CASSLVPSGENEQYF; CDR3nt: TGCGCCAGCAGCTTGGTCCCTAGCGGGGAGAATGAGCAGTACTTC; len: 15; j_gene: TRBJ2-5; v_gene: TRBV5-1; d_gene: TRBD2; abundance: -
CDR3aa: CASSLGSGRENIQYF; CDR3nt: TGTGCCAGCAGCTTAGGGTCCGGGAGGGAAAACATTCAGTACTTC; len: 15; j_gene: TRBJ2-4; v_gene: TRBV7-2; d_gene: TRBD2; abundance: few
CDR3aa: CASSLVGQPNTEAFF; CDR3nt: TGCGCCAGCAGCTTGGTGGGACAGCCGAACACTGAAGCTTTCTTT; len: 15; j_gene: TRBJ1-1; v_gene: TRBV5-1; d_gene: TRBD1; abundance: -
CDR3aa: CASSQSSRGANYGYTF; CDR3nt: TGTGCCAGCAGTCAATCCTCCAGGGGAGCTAACTATGGCTACACCTTC; len: 16; j_gene: TRBJ1-2; v_gene: TRBV12-3/TRBV12-4; d_gene: -; abundance: few
CDR3aa: CASSGRDSFSGGQYF; CDR3nt: TGTGCCAGCAGCGGCCGGGACTCCTTTTCCGGGGGGCAGTATTTT; len: 15; j_gene: TRBJ2-3; v_gene: TRBV14; d_gene: -; abundance: few
CDR3aa: CASSVSGTSFLPNEQYF; CDR3nt: TGCGCCAGCAGCGTAAGCGGGACTAGCTTTCTTCCTAATGAGCAGTACTTC; len: 17; j_gene: TRBJ2-5; v_gene: TRBV5-1; d_gene: TRBD2; abundance: few
CDR3aa: CATSATPQVNEKLFF; CDR3nt: TGTGCCACCAGTGCCACACCCCAGGTAAACGAAAAACTGTTTTTT; len: 15; j_gene: TRBJ1-4; v_gene: TRBV24-1; d_gene: -; abundance: -
CDR3aa: CASSYGGFVPNSPLHF; CDR3nt: TGTGCCAGCAGTTACGGAGGGTTCGTTCCTAATTCACCCCTCCACTTT; len: 16; j_gene: TRBJ1-6; v_gene: TRBV6-6; d_gene: -; abundance: -
CDR3aa: CASSLVGLGTTDTQYF; CDR3nt: TGCGCCAGCAGCTTGGTGGGACTAGGGACCACAGATACGCAGTATTTT; len: 16; j_gene: TRBJ2-3; v_gene: TRBV5-1; d_gene: TRBD2; abundance: few
CDR3aa: CSAREQVSGSLETQYF; CDR3nt: TGCAGTGCTAGAGAACAAGTTAGCGGGAGTCTGGAGACCCAGTACTTC; len: 16; j_gene: TRBJ2-5; v_gene: TRBV20-1; d_gene: TRBD2; abundance: few
CDR3aa: CASGGREGKNIQYF; CDR3nt: TGTGCCAGCGGGGGGAGAGAGGGAAAAAACATTCAGTACTTC; len: 14; j_gene: TRBJ2-4; v_gene: TRBV11-1; d_gene: -; abundance: -
CDR3aa: CSVAGDSYNEQFF; CDR3nt: TGCAGCGTAGCCGGGGACTCCTACAATGAGCAGTTCTTC; len: 13; j_gene: TRBJ2-1; v_gene: TRBV29-1; d_gene: -; abundance: few
CDR3aa: CSARMGTGSSYNEQFF; CDR3nt: TGCAGTGCTAGGATGGGGACGGGAAGCTCCTACAATGAGCAGTTCTTC; len: 16; j_gene: TRBJ2-1; v_gene: TRBV20-1; d_gene: -; abundance: -
CDR3aa: CASSEGGTGGYNEQFF; CDR3nt: TGTGCCAGCAGTGAAGGGGGGACAGGGGGCTACAATGAGCAGTTCTTC; len: 16; j_gene: TRBJ2-1; v_gene: TRBV25-1; d_gene: TRBD1; abundance: few
CDR3aa: CASSQEVTGVVNQPQHF; CDR3nt: TGTGCCAGCAGCCAAGAAGTGACAGGAGTCGTCAATCAGCCCCAGCATTTT; len: 17; j_gene: TRBJ1-5; v_gene: TRBV4-2; d_gene: -; abundance: few
CDR3aa: CATSDFDRGYGYTF; CDR3nt: TGTGCCACCAGTGATTTCGACAGGGGCTATGGCTACACCTTC; len: 14; j_gene: TRBJ1-2; v_gene: TRBV24-1; d_gene: TRBD1; abundance: -
CDR3aa: CASSQAAGTKETQYF; CDR3nt: TGTGCCAGCAGCCAAGCAGCTGGTACCAAAGAGACCCAGTACTTC; len: 15; j_gene: TRBJ2-5; v_gene: TRBV4-2; d_gene: -; abundance: -